Below, 27 T cell receptor beta chains from the same sample are listed, as sequenced in a study of T cell changes during pregnancy in multiple sclerosis. Clones were sequenced by immunoSEQ multiplex PCR, and TCRdb holds only the in-frame ones, with some missing. Here the sample spans tens of thousands of clones, roughly 92% being singletons. The source was peripheral blood, collected after pregnancy. The receptors shown here come from a female donor with multiple sclerosis, enrolled in a pregnancy study.

The gene calls are TRBV7-9 and TRBJ2-7; D not resolved. Trimming cost V 5 bases and J 3 bases, with 11 bases left between them. The CDR3 length is 13 residues. Germline CDR1 reads SEHNR; CDR2 reads FQNEAQ (reference sequence). CDR3 DNA: TGTGCCAGCAGCCCGACTGGAGACTACGAGCAGTACTTC. This translates into CASSPTGDYEQYF.

The chain joins TRBV28 to TRBJ2-5; 12 nucleotides align to TRBD2. With 2 bases clipped from V and 4 bases from J, the junction kept 11 bases outside the gene matches. Germline V gives CDR1 MDHEN, CDR2 SYDVKM. This CDR3 has 18 residues. CDR3 nucleotide sequence: TGTGCCAGCAGTTTAGCCCTCCGGACTAGCGGGATATCAGAGACCCAGTACTTC. This encodes CASSLALRTSGISETQYF.

The chain combines TRBV5-4 with TRBJ1-4, with 7 bases identical to TRBD1. This CDR3 spans 14 amino acids. J was trimmed by 7 bases and V by 3 bases; bases with no gene match: 6. The germline gives CDR1 SGHNT, CDR2 YYREEE (reference sequence). The CDR3 spells CASSSGQAVEKLFF. The DNA for the CDR3 is TGTGCCAGCAGCTCCGGACAGGCGGTTGAAAAACTGTTTTTT.

This rearrangement joins TRBV19 to TRBJ1-2; 9 bases map to TRBD1. The CDR3 runs to 13 residues. The germline V gene encodes CDR1 LNHDA and CDR2 SQIVND (reference sequence). J gave up 8 bases and V 6 bases, and 7 bases lay outside the gene matches. The CDR3 DNA follows: TGTGCCAGTAGGCGGGGACAGGGAGGCGGCTACACCTTC. Translated: CASRRGQGGGYTF.

The V gene is TRBV6-1, the J gene TRBJ2-6; TRBD1 matches at 7 bases. Losses at the gene ends were 4 bases for V and 4 bases for J; bases not matched to a gene: 10. This CDR3 comprises 17 residues. Germline CDR1 reads MNHNS; CDR2 reads SASEGT. As DNA, the CDR3 is TGTGCCAGCAGTGCGAAAACAGGGGAAACGGGGGCCAACGTCCTGACTTTC. Translation: CASSAKTGETGANVLTF.

The CDR3 DNA is TGTGCCAGTAGTATAGATGAGACAGTCGGCAATCAGCCCCAGCATTTT. The encoded protein is CASSIDETVGNQPQHF. The rearrangement uses TRBV19 and TRBJ1-5; the D gene is possibly TRBD1 (5 bases). CDR1 is LNHDA, CDR2 SQIVND, per germline (reference sequence). Trimming stripped 0 bases from V and 2 bases from J, with 11 bases between. This CDR3 comprises 16 residues.

The rearrangement joins TRBV6-1 to TRBJ1-2, with a possible D match to TRBD1 (5 bases). Trimming left V 10 bases short and J 4 bases short, with 19 bases between. The CDR3 covers 14 residues. Per the germline V gene, CDR1 is MNHNS and CDR2 is SASEGT. CDR3 DNA sequence: TGTGCCAATTTCGGGCAGGGTGGTAGCTATGGCTACACCTTC. Translated: CANFGQGGSYGYTF.

CDR3 residues: CASSRQTYNEQFF. The DNA for the CDR3 is TGTGCCAGCAGTCGACAGACTTACAATGAGCAGTTCTTC. The gene calls are TRBV27 and TRBJ2-1; TRBD1 might be the D (5 bases). The CDR3 has 13 residues. Per the germline V gene, CDR1 is MNHEY and CDR2 is SMNVEV (reference sequence). The V end lost 5 bases, the J end lost 4 bases, and 9 bases lay between the germline ends.

This clone was detected only once. This chain uses TRBV7-8 with TRBJ2-7, with D possibly TRBD1 on 6 matching bases. V dropped 3 bases and J dropped 1 base, with 19 bases sitting between them. In germline, CDR1 is SGHVS, CDR2 FQNEAQ. CDR3 length equals 17 residues. The CDR3 sequence is CASSFPSTGQTSYEQYF. In DNA form, the CDR3 reads TGTGCCAGCAGCTTCCCCTCGACTGGACAGACGTCCTACGAGCAGTACTTC.

The rearrangement joins TRBV5-1 to TRBJ1-2, with D perhaps TRBD1 (5 bases). The V and J ends lost 5 bases and 0 bases respectively, with 17 bases between them. CDR3 length: 16 residues. Germline V gene data show CDR1 as SGHRS and CDR2 as YFSETQ. CDR3 region: CASRRGPTEANYGYTF. The CDR3 DNA sequence: TGCGCCAGCAGAAGGGGCCCTACTGAAGCTAACTATGGCTACACCTTC.

The chain has TRBV7-8 and TRBJ1-2; weak D call: TRBD1 (5 bases). CDR1 SGHVS and CDR2 FQNEAQ come from the germline V gene. The CDR3 runs 15 residues. V lost 5 bases and J 6 bases, leaving 19 bases between the germline ends. The CDR3 DNA follows: TGTGCCAGCAGCGCTAGCGCGGGGGGGTATAATGGCTACACCTTC. It codes for CASSASAGGYNGYTF.

This rearrangement joins TRBV27 to TRBJ2-7, with TRBD1 matching 7 bases. Unmatched junction bases numbered 14, after V lost 6 bases and J lost 3 bases. CDR1 MNHEY and CDR2 SMNVEV come from the germline V gene (reference sequence). This CDR3 spans 16 amino acids. Here the CDR3 reads CASSLLNAQGFYEQYF. Here the CDR3 DNA reads TGTGCCAGCAGCCTCCTTAACGCACAGGGGTTCTACGAGCAGTACTTC.

This clone came up once. The V gene is TRBV6-5, the J gene TRBJ1-2; 11 bases are a match to TRBD1. Germline CDR1 is MNHEY and CDR2 is SVGAGI. The V and J ends lost 5 bases and 4 bases, in that order; junction bases with no gene match: 6. The CDR3 contains 15 residues. This chain's CDR3 is CASSPDRGPPYGYTF. The CDR3 DNA reads TGTGCCAGCAGTCCGGACAGGGGGCCCCCCTATGGCTACACCTTC.

This sequence joins TRBV25-1 and TRBJ2-5; D is possibly TRBD2 (7 bases). V lost 5 bases and J lost 5, with 12 bases in between. Per the germline V gene, CDR1 is MGHDK and CDR2 is SYGVNS. The CDR3 is 13 amino acids. CDR3 sequence (DNA): TGTGCCAGCAGTCAACAGGGAGGGGAGACCCAGTACTTC. This gives the protein CASSQQGGETQYF.

The chain recombines TRBV19 with TRBJ1-2, with TRBD1 matching 7 bases. Germline lookup yields CDR1 LNHDA and CDR2 SQIVND (reference sequence). The CDR3 has 14 residues. The J segment lost 4 bases and the V segment lost 5 bases, leaving 7 bases of the junction unmatched. CDR3 region: CASSPSRDSYGYTF. The CDR3 DNA reads as TGTGCCAGTAGTCCCTCCCGGGACAGCTATGGCTACACCTTC.

This chain joins TRBV27 and TRBJ1-1, with 8 bases identical to TRBD1. The V segment lost 4 bases and the J segment 0 bases; nucleotides outside the gene matches: 1. Germline assignment: CDR1 MNHEY and CDR2 SMNVEV (reference sequence). The CDR3 is 14 amino acids. The CDR3 DNA reads as TGTGCCAGCAGTTACAGGGGGTTGAACACTGAAGCTTTCTTT. Protein product: CASSYRGLNTEAFF.

V usage is TRBV6-1 and J usage is TRBJ1-1; no definite D call. The CDR3 totals 14 residues. Trimming shortened V by 8 bases and J by 5 bases, and 18 bases separated the two germline ends. Germline values: CDR1 MNHNS, CDR2 SASEGT. CDR3 nucleotides: TGTGCCAGCCTTTCGCACTCACGAGGAACTGAAGCTTTCTTT. This gives the protein CASLSHSRGTEAFF.

The gene calls are TRBV6-1 and TRBJ2-7; TRBD2 might be the D (7 bases). Germline-derived CDR1 and CDR2 are MNHNS and SASEGT. The V end was cut by 5 bases, the J end by 6 bases, with 20 bases between. The length of the CDR3 is 15 residues. In nucleotides, the CDR3 is TGTGCCAGCAGTCACGATGAGGGGGGGATAGGCGAGCAGTACTTC. Its protein product is CASSHDEGGIGEQYF.

Turning to this clone: A read error may produce the germline difference seen at one junction end. The chain employs TRBV29-1 and TRBJ2-1; 8 nucleotides line up with TRBD2. The germline gives CDR1 SQVTM, CDR2 ANQGSEA. CDR3 size: 14 residues. This CDR3 reads CSVEFYLRSGRGIF. The CDR3, as DNA: TGCAGCGTTGAATTTTATCTCCGAAGCGGGAGAGGGATCTTC.

The J gene is TRBJ2-7, the V gene TRBV10-2; 9 nucleotides align to TRBD2. The CDR3 extends over 14 amino acids. Losses at the gene ends were 7 bases for V and 7 bases for J; bases not matched to a gene: 11. CDR1 and CDR2 from the germline V gene are WSHSY and SAAADI. The DNA of the CDR3 is TGCGCCAGCACTTTTAGCGGGAGAGCCGCAGAGCAGTACTTC. Protein product: CASTFSGRAAEQYF.

V is TRBV11-2 and J is TRBJ2-1; the match to TRBD2 covers 14 bases. Per germline, CDR1 SGHAT and CDR2 FQNNGV. The CDR3 consists of 15 residues. Trimming took 7 bases from V and 4 from J; bases not matched to a gene: 3. This CDR3 reads CASMGLAGDYNEQFF. The DNA of the CDR3 is TGTGCCAGCATGGGACTAGCGGGGGATTACAATGAGCAGTTCTTC. Supplemented by reference TRBV11-2 and TRBJ2-1, the full variable domain reads EAGVAQSPRYKIIEKRQSVAFWCNPISGHATLYWYQQILGQGPKLLIQFQNNGVVDDSQLPKDRFSAERLKGVDSTLKIQPAKLEDSAVYLCASMGLAGDYNEQFFGPGTRLTVL.

This clone was found once. This chain joins TRBV9 and TRBJ2-5, with 9 bases matching TRBD2. Germline values: CDR1 SGDLS, CDR2 YYNGEE. This CDR3 comprises 16 residues. Germline trimming cut 1 base from V and 5 bases from J; bases unmatched to any gene: 9. The CDR3 coding sequence is TGTGCCAGCAGCGTAACCCCTGGCGGGAGGGGGGAGACCCAGTACTTC. Amino acid sequence: CASSVTPGGRGETQYF.

This chain joins TRBV5-6 and TRBJ2-4, with D maybe TRBD1 (6 bases). The CDR3 is 15 amino acids. V lost 3 bases and J 7 bases, leaving 17 bases between the germline ends. Germline-derived CDR1 and CDR2 are SGHDT and YYEEEE. CDR3 bases: TGTGCCAGCAGCTGGGGGACAAGGGTAGAGAACATTCAGTACTTC. It specifies CASSWGTRVENIQYF.

Notes on this clone: The same CDR3 also results from other DNA sequences found in this sample. DNA of the CDR3: TGTGCCAGCAGCGCAACCGGGACAGAAGCTTTCTTT. Protein sequence: CASSATGTEAFF. V is TRBV9 and J is TRBJ1-1; D possibly corresponds to TRBD1 (6 bases). Germline V gene sequence: CDR1 SGDLS, CDR2 YYNGEE. CDR3 length equals 12 residues. V was cut by 3 bases and J by 8 bases, with 11 bases left in between.

This clone has a handful of counts. The V call is TRBV5-6, the J call TRBJ1-2; D call uncertain. The ends were cut back, 4 bases at V and 2 bases at J, with 12 bases in the middle. Germline-derived CDR1 and CDR2 are SGHDT and YYEEEE. The CDR3 consists of 14 residues. The CDR3 region is CASSPSQINYGYTF. The DNA of the CDR3 is TGTGCCAGCAGCCCATCCCAGATAAACTATGGCTACACCTTC.

This clone was seen a single time. V gene TRBV27 combines with J gene TRBJ2-1; the match to TRBD1 covers 9 bases. Germline CDR1 reads MNHEY; CDR2 reads SMNVEV (reference sequence). With 3 bases clipped from V and 8 bases from J, the junction kept 2 bases outside the gene matches. CDR3 length equals 13 residues. CDR3 bases: TGTGCCAGCAGTTTCGACAGGGGGTATGAGCAGTTCTTC. This codes for CASSFDRGYEQFF.

The V and J genes are TRBV9 and TRBJ1-2, with D uncertain. V was clipped by 5 bases and J by 6 bases, with 20 bases between them. This CDR3 region has 15 residues. Germline loops: CDR1 SGDLS, CDR2 YYNGEE. CDR3 coding DNA: TGTGCCAGCAGTTTTACGGGAAATCAAGCCGATGGCTACACCTTC. This gives the protein CASSFTGNQADGYTF.